The clone carrying this T cell receptor beta chain was recorded many times. Its antigen remains unknown. TCR alpha and beta CDR3 regions were amplified from RNA using iRepertoire nested multiplex PCR. TCRdb re-derived calls from the multiplex PCR reads in MiXCR, one entry per CDR3 protein. The sample consists of over 100,000 distinct CDR3 sequences, less than 30% of them appearing once. This sample was taken from a study of glioma-infiltrating T cells. Study-level points and caveats: Gliomas, especially low-grade, showed above-expected tissue-blood divergence; non-neoplastic patients showed below. Very few CDR3 sequences were shared between tissue and blood.

The V end was cut by 3 bases, the J end by 4 bases, with 15 bases between. The germline V gene has CDR1 DFQATT and CDR2 SNEGSKA (reference sequence). The CDR3 has 14 amino acids. The chain links TRBV20-1 to TRBJ1-2; a weak D match, TRBD1 (5 bases). Sequenced input: glioma tissue, nonneoplastic brain tissue, or PBMCs (not recorded which). This sequence originates from a human donor with low-grade glioma or glioblastoma, undergoing nonglioma brain surgery, or in good health (not recorded which). CDR3 in DNA: TGCAGTGCTAGGGGGGAAGGGCGGAGCTATGGCTACACCTTC. Its protein is CSARGEGRSYGYTF.